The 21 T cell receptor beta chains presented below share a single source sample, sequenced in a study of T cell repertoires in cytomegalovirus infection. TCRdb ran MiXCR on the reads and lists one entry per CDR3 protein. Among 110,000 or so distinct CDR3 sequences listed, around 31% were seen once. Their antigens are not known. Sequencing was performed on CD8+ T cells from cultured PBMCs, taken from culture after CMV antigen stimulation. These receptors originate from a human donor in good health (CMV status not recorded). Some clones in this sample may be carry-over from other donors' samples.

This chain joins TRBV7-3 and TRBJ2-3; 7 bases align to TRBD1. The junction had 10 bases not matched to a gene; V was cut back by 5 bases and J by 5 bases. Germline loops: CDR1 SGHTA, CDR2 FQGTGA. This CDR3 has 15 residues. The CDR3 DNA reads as TGTGCCAGCAGCGCCACAGGGGCCTCGGGAGATACGCAGTATTTT. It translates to CASSATGASGDTQYF. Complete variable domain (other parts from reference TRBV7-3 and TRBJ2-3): GAGVSQTPSNKVTEKGKYVELRCDPISGHTALYWYRQSLGQGPEFLIYFQGTGAADDSGLPNDRFFAVRPEGSVSTLKIQRTERGDSAVYLCASSATGASGDTQYFGPGTRLTVL.

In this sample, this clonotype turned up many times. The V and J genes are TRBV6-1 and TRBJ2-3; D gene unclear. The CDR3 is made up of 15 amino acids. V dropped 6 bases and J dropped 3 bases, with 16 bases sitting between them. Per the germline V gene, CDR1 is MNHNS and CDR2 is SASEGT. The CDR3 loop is CASRPQVGSTDTQYF. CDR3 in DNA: TGTGCCAGCAGACCCCAGGTGGGATCAACAGATACGCAGTATTTT.

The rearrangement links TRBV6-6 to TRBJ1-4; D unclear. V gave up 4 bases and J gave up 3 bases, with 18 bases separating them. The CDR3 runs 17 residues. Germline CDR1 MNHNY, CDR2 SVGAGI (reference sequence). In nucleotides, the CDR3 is TGTGCCAGCAGTTCGTCGACGTTGGGTGTGGCTAATGAAAAACTGTTTTTT. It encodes CASSSSTLGVANEKLFF.

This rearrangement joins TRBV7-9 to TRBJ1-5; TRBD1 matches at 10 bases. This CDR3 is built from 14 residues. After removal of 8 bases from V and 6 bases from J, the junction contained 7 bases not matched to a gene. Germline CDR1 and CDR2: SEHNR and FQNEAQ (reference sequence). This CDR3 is CASGGQGISQPQHF. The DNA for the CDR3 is TGTGCCAGCGGGGGACAGGGGATTTCTCAGCCCCAGCATTTT.

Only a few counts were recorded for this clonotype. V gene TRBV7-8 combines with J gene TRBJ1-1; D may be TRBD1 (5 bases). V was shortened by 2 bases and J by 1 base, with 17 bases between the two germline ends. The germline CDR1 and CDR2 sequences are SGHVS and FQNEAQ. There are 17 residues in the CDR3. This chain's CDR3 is CASSLPPPTETNTEAFF. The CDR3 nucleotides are TGTGCCAGCAGCTTACCCCCCCCGACAGAAACGAACACTGAAGCTTTCTTT.

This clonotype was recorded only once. CDR3 loop: CASSQQGYTGELFF. DNA of the CDR3: TGTGCCAGCAGCCAACAGGGTTACACCGGGGAGCTGTTTTTT. V is TRBV3-1 and J is TRBJ2-2; maybe TRBD1 (5 bases). Trimming stripped 2 bases from V and 3 bases from J, with 7 bases between. Germline V gene data show CDR1 as LGHDT and CDR2 as YNNKEL (reference sequence). This CDR3 has 14 amino acids. Full variable domain (missing parts from reference TRBV3-1 and TRBJ2-2): DTAVSQTPKYLVTQMGNDKSIKCEQNLGHDTMYWYKQDSKKFLKIMFSYNNKELIINETVPNRFSPKSPDKAHLNLHINSLELGDSAVYFCASSQQGYTGELFFGEGSRLTVL.

The CDR3 spells CASSPELVNEQFF. CDR3 DNA sequence: TGTGCCAGCAGCCCCGAACTAGTTAATGAGCAGTTCTTC. The J gene is TRBJ2-1, the V gene TRBV7-2, with D possibly TRBD2 on 5 matching bases. CDR1 is SGHTA, CDR2 FQGNSA, per germline. The CDR3 has 13 amino acids. The germline V and J ends were trimmed by 5 bases and 7 bases, with 12 bases remaining between them.

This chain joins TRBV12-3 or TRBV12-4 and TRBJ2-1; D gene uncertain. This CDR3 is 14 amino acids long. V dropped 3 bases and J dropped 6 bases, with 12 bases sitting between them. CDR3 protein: CASSFSYRVNEQFF. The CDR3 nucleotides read TGTGCCAGCAGTTTCTCCTATCGGGTCAATGAGCAGTTCTTC.

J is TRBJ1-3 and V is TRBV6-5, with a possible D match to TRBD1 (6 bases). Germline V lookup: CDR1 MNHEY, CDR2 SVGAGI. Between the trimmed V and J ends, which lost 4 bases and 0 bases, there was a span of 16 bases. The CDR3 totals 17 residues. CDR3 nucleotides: TGTGCCAGCAGTTCCTACCGACAGGCCTACTCTGGAAACACCATATATTTT. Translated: CASSSYRQAYSGNTIYF.

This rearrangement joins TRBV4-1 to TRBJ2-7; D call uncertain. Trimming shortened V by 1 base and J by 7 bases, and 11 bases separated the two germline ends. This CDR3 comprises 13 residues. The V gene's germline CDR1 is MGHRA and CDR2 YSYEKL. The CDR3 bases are TGCGCCAGCAGCCAAGTCAGGTCGGAGGAGCAGTACTTC. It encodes CASSQVRSEEQYF.

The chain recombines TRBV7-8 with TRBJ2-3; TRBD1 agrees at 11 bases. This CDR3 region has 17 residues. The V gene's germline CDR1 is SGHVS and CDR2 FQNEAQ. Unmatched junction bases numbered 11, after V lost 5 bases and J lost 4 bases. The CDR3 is CASSRDRGGLVPDTQYF. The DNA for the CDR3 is TGTGCCAGCAGCAGGGACAGGGGGGGACTAGTCCCAGATACGCAGTATTTT.

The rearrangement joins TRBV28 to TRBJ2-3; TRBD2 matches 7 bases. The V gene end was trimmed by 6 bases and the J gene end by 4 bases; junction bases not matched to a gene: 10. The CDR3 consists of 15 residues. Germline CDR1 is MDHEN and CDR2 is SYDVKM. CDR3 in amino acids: CASSLGGTTPDTQYF. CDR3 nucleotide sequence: TGTGCCAGCAGCCTCGGGGGGACCACCCCAGATACGCAGTATTTT.

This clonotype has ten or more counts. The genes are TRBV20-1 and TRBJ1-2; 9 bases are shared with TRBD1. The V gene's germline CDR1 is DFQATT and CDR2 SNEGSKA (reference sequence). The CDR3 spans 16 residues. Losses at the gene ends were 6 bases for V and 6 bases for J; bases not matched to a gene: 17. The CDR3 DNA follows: TGCAGTGCGAGCCACAGGGGGCGCATGTCTCGGGATGGCTACACCTTC. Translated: CSASHRGRMSRDGYTF.

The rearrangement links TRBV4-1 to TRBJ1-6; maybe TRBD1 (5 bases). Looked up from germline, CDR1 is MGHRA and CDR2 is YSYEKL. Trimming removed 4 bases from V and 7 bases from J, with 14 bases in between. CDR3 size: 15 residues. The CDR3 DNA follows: TGCGCCAGCAGCCTCCTTGACGGGGGGAATTCACCCCTCCACTTT. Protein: CASSLLDGGNSPLHF.

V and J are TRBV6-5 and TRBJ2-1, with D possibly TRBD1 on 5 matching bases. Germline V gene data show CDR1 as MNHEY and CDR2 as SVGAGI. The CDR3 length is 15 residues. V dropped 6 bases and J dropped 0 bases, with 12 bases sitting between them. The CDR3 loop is CASSRQSSSYNEQFF. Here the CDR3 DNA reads TGTGCCAGCAGCCGACAGTCGAGCTCCTACAATGAGCAGTTCTTC.

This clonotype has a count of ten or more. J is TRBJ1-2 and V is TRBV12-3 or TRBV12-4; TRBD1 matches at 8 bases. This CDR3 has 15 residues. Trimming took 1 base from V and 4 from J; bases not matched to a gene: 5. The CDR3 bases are TGTGCCAGCAGTTTAGGGACAGGGCCTAGCTATGGCTACACCTTC. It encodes CASSLGTGPSYGYTF.

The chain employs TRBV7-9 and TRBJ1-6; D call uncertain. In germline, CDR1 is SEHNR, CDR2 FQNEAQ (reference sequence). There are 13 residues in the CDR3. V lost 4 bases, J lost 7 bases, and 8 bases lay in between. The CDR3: CASSSTANSPLHF. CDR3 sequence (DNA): TGTGCCAGCAGCTCTACCGCGAATTCACCCCTCCACTTT.

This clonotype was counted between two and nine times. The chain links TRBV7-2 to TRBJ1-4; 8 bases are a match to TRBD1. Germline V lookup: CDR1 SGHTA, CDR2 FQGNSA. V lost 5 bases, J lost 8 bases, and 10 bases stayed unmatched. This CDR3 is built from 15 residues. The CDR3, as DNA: TGTGCCAGCAGCCCTACAGGGGGAGTTTTGGAAAAACTGTTTTTT. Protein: CASSPTGGVLEKLFF.

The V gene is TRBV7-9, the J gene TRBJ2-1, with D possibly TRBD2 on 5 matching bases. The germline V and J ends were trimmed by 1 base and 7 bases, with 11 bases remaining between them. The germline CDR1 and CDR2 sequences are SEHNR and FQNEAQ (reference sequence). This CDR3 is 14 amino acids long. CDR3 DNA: TGTGCCAGCAGCTTAGAGGCTAGCTCGAATGAGCAGTTCTTC. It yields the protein CASSLEASSNEQFF.

The CDR3 spells CASSLLAGDYNEQFF. The CDR3 coding sequence is TGTGCCAGCAGCCTGCTAGCGGGGGACTACAATGAGCAGTTCTTC. This chain joins TRBV27 and TRBJ2-1; 10 positions agree with TRBD2. V was clipped by 6 bases and J by 3 bases; unmatched bases: 5. The germline CDR1 and CDR2 sequences are MNHEY and SMNVEV (reference sequence). This CDR3 is built from 15 residues.

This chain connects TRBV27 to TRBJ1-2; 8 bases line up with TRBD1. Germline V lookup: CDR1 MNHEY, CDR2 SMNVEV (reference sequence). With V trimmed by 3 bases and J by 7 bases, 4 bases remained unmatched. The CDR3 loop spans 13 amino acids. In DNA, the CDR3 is TGTGCCAGCAGTTTCCAGGGGGCGGCTGGCTACACCTTC. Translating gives CASSFQGAAGYTF.